The table lists the clone carrying this T cell receptor beta chain with many counts. Its antigen is currently unknown. The read halts 3 residues ahead of the CDR3 end, with the missing end drawn from the germline J gene. Measured with immunoSEQ multiplex PCR; TCRdb has only the in-frame clones, and not every one. Altogether 50,000 to 60,000 clones were found in the sample, and no singletons occur. The entry originates in a study of T cell clonality in common variable immunodeficiency. Between the trimmed V and J ends, which lost 2 bases and 2 bases, there was a span of 8 bases. Looked up from germline, CDR1 is MNHEY and CDR2 is SVGEGT. This CDR3 has 14 residues. Broader study findings: Fewer deletions and N-nucleotide insertions were reportedly seen in common variable immunodeficiency TCR beta sequences.

The gene calls are TRBV6-2 or TRBV6-3 and TRBJ2-3; perhaps TRBD1 as D (5 bases). The TCR sequence derives from a person between 18 and 75 years old in good health. Sequenced material: peripheral blood mononuclear cells. The CDR3 loop reads CASSYATDTDTQYF. CDR3 DNA, as far as it was read: TGTGCCAGCAGTTACGCGACAGACACAGATACG.